These 30 T cell receptor beta chains originate from one sample sequenced in a study of blood T cell repertoires in COVID-19. Data came from immunoSEQ multiplex PCR; TCRdb stores just in-frame clones and leaves some out. Counted here are fewer than 450,000 clones, around 89% occurring once; the ten biggest clones make up approximately 1.2%. The source material was PBMCs or T cells enriched from blood (not recorded which). These receptors all come from a woman aged 18-30 years who had recovered from COVID-19.

This chain joins TRBV27 and TRBJ1-2, with D possibly being TRBD1 (6 bases). Between the trimmed V and J ends, which lost 0 bases and 4 bases, there was a span of 15 bases. The CDR3 consists of 16 residues. Germline CDR1 reads MNHEY; CDR2 reads SMNVEV (reference sequence). CDR3 amino acids: CASSLSEDSRPYGYTF. Here the CDR3 DNA reads TGTGCCAGCAGTTTATCGGAGGACAGTCGACCCTATGGCTACACCTTC.

About this clone: This CDR3 is also generated by other DNA sequences in the sample. The chain uses TRBV2 and TRBJ1-1, with 8 positions matching TRBD1. The germline V gene has CDR1 SNHLY and CDR2 FYNNEI. This CDR3 is built from 14 residues. V was clipped by 6 bases and J by 2 bases; unmatched bases: 5. CDR3 protein: CASRDGQGNTEAFF. CDR3 bases: TGTGCCAGCAGGGACGGACAGGGTAACACTGAAGCTTTCTTT.

V gene TRBV9 combines with J gene TRBJ1-1; 10 bases are a match to TRBD1. The CDR3 length is 16 residues. V shed 6 bases and J 2 bases; nucleotides not matched to a gene: 10. Germline CDR1 SGDLS, CDR2 YYNGEE. CDR3 loop: CASNPRGTGANTEAFF. In DNA form, the CDR3 reads TGTGCCAGCAACCCAAGGGGGACAGGGGCAAACACTGAAGCTTTCTTT. Supplemented by reference TRBV9 and TRBJ1-1, the full variable domain reads DSGVTQTPKHLITATGQRVTLRCSPRSGDLSVYWYQQSLDQGLQFLIQYYNGEERAKGNILERFSAQQFPDLHSELNLSSLELGDSALYFCASNPRGTGANTEAFFGQGTRLTVV.

The gene calls are TRBV5-4 and TRBJ2-6; 7 bases line up with TRBD2. V lost 6 bases to trimming and J lost 0 bases; unmatched junction nucleotides: 9. There are 17 residues in the CDR3. The germline CDR1 and CDR2 sequences are SGHNT and YYREEE (reference sequence). The CDR3 nucleotides read TGTGCCAGCACCCTCCGCGGGGGAGGCTCTGGGGCCAACGTCCTGACTTTC. The encoded protein is CASTLRGGGSGANVLTF.

The V call is TRBV7-8, the J call TRBJ2-6; a possible D gene is TRBD2 (6 bases). The CDR3 loop spans 17 amino acids. The V end lost 6 bases, the J end lost 0 bases, and 15 bases lay between the germline ends. Per germline, CDR1 SGHVS and CDR2 FQNEAQ. In DNA form, the CDR3 reads TGTGCCAGCAGTGCGGGACCCGAAACCTCTGGGGCCAACGTCCTGACTTTC. It specifies CASSAGPETSGANVLTF.

This clone was detected once. The chain has TRBV6-1 and TRBJ2-7, with D perhaps TRBD2 (5 bases). Trimming removed 2 bases from V and 3 bases from J, with 11 bases in between. Germline assignment: CDR1 MNHNS and CDR2 SASEGT. CDR3 length: 14 residues. Written as DNA, the CDR3 is TGTGCCAGCAGTGAAATTAGTCGGGGCTACGAGCAGTACTTC. Amino acids: CASSEISRGYEQYF.

The chain has TRBV7-6 and TRBJ2-7, with D tentatively TRBD2 (5 bases). CDR1 and CDR2 (germline): SGHVS, FNYEAQ. V shed 2 bases and J shed 6 bases, with 11 bases lying between them. The CDR3 loop spans 13 amino acids. As DNA, the CDR3 is TGTGCCAGCAGCTTACCATCGGCGGGCGAGCAGTACTTC. It yields the protein CASSLPSAGEQYF. The entire variable domain, with the rest obtained from reference TRBV7-6 and TRBJ2-7, is as follows: GAGVSQSPRYKVTKRGQDVALRCDPISGHVSLYWYRQALGQGPEFLTYFNYEAQQDKSGLPNDRFSAERPEGSISTLTIQRTEQRDSAMYRCASSLPSAGEQYFGPGTRLTVT.

The chain has TRBV5-1 and TRBJ1-1, with TRBD1 matching 11 bases. This CDR3 has 19 amino acids. Germline values: CDR1 SGHRS, CDR2 YFSETQ. The junction had 18 bases not matched to a gene; V was cut back by 4 bases and J by 4 bases. The CDR3 is CASSPIPRTGGASGTEAFF. CDR3 in DNA: TGCGCCAGCAGCCCGATCCCTAGGACAGGGGGCGCGTCGGGCACTGAAGCTTTCTTT.

This chain uses TRBV24-1 with TRBJ2-2, with 7 bases fitting TRBD1. The junction had 9 bases not matched to a gene; V was cut back by 10 bases and J by 2 bases. The CDR3 extends over 15 amino acids. Germline V gives CDR1 KGHDR, CDR2 SFDVKD. CDR3 protein: CATKGAGHNTGELFF. The CDR3 DNA reads TGTGCCACTAAGGGGGCAGGACATAACACCGGGGAGCTGTTTTTT.

The chain couples TRBV15 to TRBJ2-5; the D gene is possibly TRBD1 (5 bases). CDR1 LNHNV and CDR2 YYDKDF come from the germline V gene (reference sequence). The V end lost 3 bases, the J end lost 5 bases, and 13 bases lay between the germline ends. This CDR3 is built from 14 residues. CDR3: CATSSSQGRETQYF. The CDR3 DNA follows: TGTGCCACCAGCAGTAGCCAGGGCCGGGAGACCCAGTACTTC.

V is TRBV10-3 and J is TRBJ1-5; D is unclear. The germline CDR1 and CDR2 sequences are ENHRY and SYGVKD. Trimming cost V 4 bases and J 3 bases, with 16 bases left between them. The CDR3 loop spans 16 amino acids. The CDR3 region has the DNA TGTGCCATCAGTGGCTCGGACTTGGCGAACAATCAGCCCCAGCATTTT. As protein: CAISGSDLANNQPQHF.

The rearrangement uses TRBV30 and TRBJ2-2; 9 bases fit TRBD2. V lost 2 bases, J lost 8 bases, and 3 bases stayed unmatched. The V gene's germline CDR1 is GTSNPN and CDR2 SVGIG (reference sequence). The CDR3 contains 13 residues. CDR3 amino acids: CAWSSSGAGELFF. CDR3 sequence (DNA): TGTGCCTGGAGTTCTAGCGGGGCGGGGGAGCTGTTTTTT. The whole variable domain, filled in from reference TRBV30 and TRBJ2-2, reads SQTIHQWPATLVQPVGSPLSLECTVEGTSNPNLYWYRQAAGRGLQLLFYSVGIGQISSEVPQNLSASRPQDRQFILSSKKLLLSDSGFYLCAWSSSGAGELFFGEGSRLTVL.

V gene TRBV28 combines with J gene TRBJ2-5, with TRBD1 matching over 9 bases. The CDR3 runs 13 residues. Trimming at V came to 7 bases and at J to 5 bases, leaving 5 bases not matched to a gene. The germline V gene has CDR1 MDHEN and CDR2 SYDVKM. The CDR3 sequence is CASKGQGWETQYF. The CDR3, as DNA: TGTGCCAGCAAGGGACAGGGTTGGGAGACCCAGTACTTC.

The rearrangement uses TRBV6-1 and TRBJ1-6; TRBD1 matches 8 bases. Germline loops: CDR1 MNHNS, CDR2 SASEGT. The CDR3 runs to 14 residues. V was clipped by 5 bases and J by 10 bases; unmatched bases: 7. The CDR3 is CASSRTGLSSPLHF. The CDR3 DNA reads as TGTGCCAGCAGTAGGACAGGGCTCTCCTCACCCCTCCACTTT.

The chain recombines TRBV5-1 with TRBJ2-1; unclear D gene. Trimming removed 2 bases from V and 2 bases from J, with 17 bases in between. The germline gives CDR1 SGHRS, CDR2 YFSETQ. The CDR3 covers 17 residues. CDR3 amino acids: CASSFGEASYPYNEQFF. Here the CDR3 DNA reads TGCGCCAGCAGCTTCGGAGAGGCCTCCTACCCCTACAATGAGCAGTTCTTC.

This clone was seen at least ten times. The chain links TRBV7-2 to TRBJ2-5; 16 bases are a match to TRBD2. Germline CDR1 reads SGHTA; CDR2 reads FQGNSA. The CDR3 totals 18 residues. The V segment lost 5 bases and the J segment 2 bases; nucleotides outside the gene matches: 8. In nucleotides, the CDR3 is TGTGCCAGCAGCCTCGGGACTAGCGGGGGGGACCGTCAAGAGACCCAGTACTTC. Its protein is CASSLGTSGGDRQETQYF.

CDR3 nucleotides: TGTGCCAGCAGCGGGGACAGTCTAGCCAAAAACATTCAGTACTTC. It is translated as CASSGDSLAKNIQYF. The V and J genes are TRBV5-6 and TRBJ2-4; 7 positions match TRBD1. This CDR3 contains 15 residues. The V segment lost 4 bases and the J segment 0 bases; nucleotides outside the gene matches: 4. CDR1 is SGHDT and CDR2 is YYEEEE in the germline V gene.

The chain uses TRBV5-1 and TRBJ1-3, with D perhaps TRBD1 (5 bases). Germline lookup yields CDR1 SGHRS and CDR2 YFSETQ. This CDR3 is 13 amino acids long. V lost 4 bases, J lost 2 bases, and 7 bases lay in between. The CDR3 reads CASSDSPGNTIYF. In DNA form, the CDR3 reads TGCGCCAGCAGCGACAGCCCTGGAAACACCATATATTTT.

The rearrangement uses TRBV11-3 and TRBJ2-7; 7 bases fit TRBD1. Germline V gene sequence: CDR1 SGHNT, CDR2 YENEEA. This CDR3 is 15 amino acids long. V gave up 8 bases and J gave up 4 bases; unmatched junction bases: 14. CDR3 protein: CASQGEKTGQYEQYF. DNA for the CDR3: TGTGCCAGCCAGGGGGAAAAGACAGGTCAGTACGAGCAGTACTTC. Complete variable domain (other parts from reference TRBV11-3 and TRBJ2-7): EAGVVQSPRYKIIEKKQPVAFWCNPISGHNTLYWYLQNLGQGPELLIRYENEEAVDDSQLPKDRFSAERLKGVDSTLKIQPAELGDSAVYLCASQGEKTGQYEQYFGPGTRLTVT.

V usage is TRBV5-1 and J usage is TRBJ1-4, with 7 bases aligning to TRBD1. Germline trimming cut 3 bases from V and 7 bases from J; bases unmatched to any gene: 9. CDR1 SGHRS and CDR2 YFSETQ come from the germline V gene. This CDR3 is built from 15 residues. This chain's CDR3 is CASSYRGSEREKLFF. The CDR3 nucleotides read TGCGCCAGCAGCTACAGGGGTTCAGAGCGTGAAAAACTGTTTTTT. Combining the CDR3 with reference TRBV5-1 and TRBJ1-4 gives the whole variable domain KAGVTQTPRYLIKTRGQQVTLSCSPISGHRSVSWYQQTPGQGLQFLFEYFSETQRNKGNFPGRFSGRQFSNSRSEMNVSTLELGDSALYLCASSYRGSEREKLFFGSGTQLSVL.

This rearrangement joins TRBV19 to TRBJ2-1; 10 bases agree with TRBD2. Germline values: CDR1 LNHDA, CDR2 SQIVND (reference sequence). The length of the CDR3 is 15 residues. With 6 bases clipped from V and 5 bases from J, the junction kept 7 bases outside the gene matches. Written as DNA, the CDR3 is TGTGCCAGTAGCCCTAGCGGGGGAACTAACAATGAGCAGTTCTTC. Its protein product is CASSPSGGTNNEQFF. Looking up the rest from reference TRBV19 and TRBJ2-1 gives the full variable domain: DGGITQSPKYLFRKEGQNVTLSCEQNLNHDAMYWYRQDPGQGLRLIYYSQIVNDFQKGDIAEGYSVSREKKESFPLTVTSAQKNPTAFYLCASSPSGGTNNEQFFGPGTRLTVL.

This clone was detected only once. CDR3 DNA: TGCGCCAGCAGCCAGTACAGGATAGGGCAGAACACTGAAGCTTTCTTT. This sequence encodes CASSQYRIGQNTEAFF. The V gene is TRBV4-1, the J gene TRBJ1-1; D perhaps matches TRBD1 (5 bases). The CDR3 has 16 amino acids. The V and J ends lost 3 bases and 1 base respectively, with 15 bases between them. Germline CDR1 and CDR2: MGHRA and YSYEKL.

The V call is TRBV5-1, the J call TRBJ1-1, with D perhaps TRBD1 (6 bases). CDR1 and CDR2 (germline): SGHRS, YFSETQ. This CDR3 is 15 amino acids long. Trimming stripped 4 bases from V and 4 bases from J, with 17 bases between. In nucleotides, the CDR3 is TGCGCCAGCAGCACAAGGGGGGGCGCGGTCACTGAAGCTTTCTTT. Amino acids: CASSTRGGAVTEAFF.

Only a few counts were recorded for this clone. The genes are TRBV5-1 and TRBJ2-7, with a weak D call TRBD1 (6 bases). CDR3 size: 13 residues. V was trimmed by 5 bases and J by 7 bases, leaving 16 bases between them. Germline V gene sequence: CDR1 SGHRS, CDR2 YFSETQ. The CDR3 loop reads CASSLRQAAEQYF. The CDR3 DNA reads TGCGCCAGCAGTCTCAGACAGGCCGCGGAGCAGTACTTC. Full variable domain (remainder filled in from reference TRBV5-1 and TRBJ2-7): KAGVTQTPRYLIKTRGQQVTLSCSPISGHRSVSWYQQTPGQGLQFLFEYFSETQRNKGNFPGRFSGRQFSNSRSEMNVSTLELGDSALYLCASSLRQAAEQYFGPGTRLTVT.

V usage is TRBV15 and J usage is TRBJ2-1; D is undetermined. Germline V gene sequence: CDR1 LNHNV, CDR2 YYDKDF (reference sequence). The length of the CDR3 is 15 residues. V was pared by 0 bases and J by 5 bases, with 11 bases between. The CDR3 sequence: CATSRDRAADNEQFF. DNA of the CDR3: TGTGCCACCAGCAGAGATCGTGCGGCAGACAATGAGCAGTTCTTC. Using reference TRBV15 and TRBJ2-1 for the parts outside the CDR3, the full variable domain is DAMVIQNPRYQVTQFGKPVTLSCSQTLNHNVMYWYQQKSSQAPKLLFHYYDKDFNNEADTPDNFQSRRPNTSFCFLDIRSPGLGDTAMYLCATSRDRAADNEQFFGPGTRLTVL.

The rearrangement uses TRBV5-4 and TRBJ2-7; TRBD2 aligns across 8 bases. This CDR3 contains 16 residues. Germline-derived CDR1 and CDR2 are SGHNT and YYREEE (reference sequence). The V segment lost 0 bases and the J segment 0 bases; nucleotides outside the gene matches: 5. The CDR3 coding sequence is TGTGCCAGCAGCTTGGTAGGCGGGGGGAACTCCTACGAGCAGTACTTC. Protein product: CASSLVGGGNSYEQYF.

The chain's CDR3 is CASSVDSTGELFF. The CDR3 DNA sequence: TGTGCCAGCAGCGTAGACAGCACCGGGGAGCTGTTTTTT. V is TRBV9 and J is TRBJ2-2; D ambiguous. The V and J ends lost 0 bases and 4 bases respectively, with 4 bases between them. CDR3 length equals 13 residues. Germline V lookup: CDR1 SGDLS, CDR2 YYNGEE.

This clone was seen just once. The chain links TRBV5-1 to TRBJ1-1, with unresolved D. Trimming took 1 base from V and 1 from J, leaving 5 bases between them. The germline V gene encodes CDR1 SGHRS and CDR2 YFSETQ. This CDR3 is 13 amino acids long. CDR3 nucleotide sequence: TGCGCCAGCAGCTTGTTCCAGAACACTGAAGCTTTCTTT. This sequence encodes CASSLFQNTEAFF.

The chain links TRBV3-1 (or the pseudogene TRBV3-2) to TRBJ2-2; 13 positions agree with TRBD2. The CDR3 is 17 amino acids. Germline CDR1 LGHDT, CDR2 YNNKEL (reference sequence). V trimming: 2 bases; J trimming: 7 bases; junction bases outside the gene matches: 7. The CDR3 DNA reads TGTGCCAGCAGCCAATTTGGACTAGCGGGGGCCGACGGGGAGCTGTTTTTT. This sequence encodes CASSQFGLAGADGELFF.

CDR3 in DNA: TGTGCCAGTAGTATAGAGGCGAGGGGCTACACCTTC. Protein: CASSIEARGYTF. The gene calls are TRBV19 and TRBJ1-2; D is uncertain. The CDR3 consists of 12 residues. Germline V gives CDR1 LNHDA, CDR2 SQIVND (reference sequence). V was cut by 0 bases and J by 8 bases, with 7 bases left in between. The entire variable domain, with the rest obtained from reference TRBV19 and TRBJ1-2, is as follows: DGGITQSPKYLFRKEGQNVTLSCEQNLNHDAMYWYRQDPGQGLRLIYYSQIVNDFQKGDIAEGYSVSREKKESFPLTVTSAQKNPTAFYLCASSIEARGYTFGSGTRLTVV.